Below are 15 T cell receptor beta chains sequenced from a single sample in a study of blood T cell repertoires in COVID-19. Assay: immunoSEQ multiplex PCR; the TCRdb copy retains only in-frame clones and omits some. The sample has some 260,000 clones; 80% to 90% are singletons. The sequencing input was peripheral blood. The source is a woman aged 70 to 79 with COVID-19, enrolled during active disease.

On this clone: One junction end does not reproduce the germline sequence, and a read error may be involved. The chain uses TRBV28 and TRBJ1-2; weak D call: TRBD1 (5 bases). The CDR3 is 12 residues long. From germline, CDR1 is MDHEN and CDR2 SYDVKM. The chain's CDR3 is CASSLLPGSVSF. CDR3 nucleotides: TGTGCCAGCAGTTTATTGCCAGGGTCCGTCTCCTTC.

The chain has TRBV4-1 and TRBJ2-7; TRBD1 matches 9 bases. Germline V CDR1 and CDR2: MGHRA, YSYEKL. With 1 base clipped from V and 1 base from J, the junction kept 2 bases outside the gene matches. This CDR3 has 15 amino acids. The CDR3 region is CASSQAGTGSYEQYF. The CDR3 coding sequence is TGCGCCAGCAGCCAAGCCGGGACAGGGTCCTACGAGCAGTACTTC.

This chain joins TRBV5-1 and TRBJ2-5; D is possibly TRBD1 (6 bases). The germline gives CDR1 SGHRS, CDR2 YFSETQ. Trimming took 0 bases from V and 5 from J, leaving 8 bases between them. The CDR3 sequence is 13 residues long. In DNA, the CDR3 is TGCGCCAGCAGCTTGGATCAGGGGGAGACCCAGTACTTC. Its protein product is CASSLDQGETQYF.

The chain employs TRBV6-1 and TRBJ2-5; D gene uncertain. Between the trimmed V and J ends, which lost 2 bases and 7 bases, there was a span of 11 bases. In germline, CDR1 is MNHNS, CDR2 SASEGT. The CDR3 runs 13 residues. DNA for the CDR3: TGTGCCAGCAGTGAACAGCACCTAGGGACCCAGTACTTC. It specifies CASSEQHLGTQYF.

The J gene is TRBJ2-2, the V gene TRBV18; perhaps TRBD1 as D (6 bases). The CDR3 is 15 residues long. Trimming took 6 bases from V and 5 from J, leaving 16 bases between them. The V gene's germline CDR1 is KGHSH and CDR2 LQKENI. CDR3 sequence: CASSQQGVGTGELFF. CDR3 DNA sequence: TGTGCCAGCTCTCAACAGGGAGTTGGGACCGGGGAGCTGTTTTTT.

The chain recombines TRBV11-3 with TRBJ2-2; TRBD1 matches 7 bases. Germline CDR1 reads SGHNT; CDR2 reads YENEEA. This CDR3 spans 15 amino acids. Losses at the gene ends were 5 bases for V and 7 bases for J; bases not matched to a gene: 10. CDR3 sequence (DNA): TGTGCCAGCAGCCCTTCGGGACAGCACGGCGGGGAGCTGTTTTTT. This gives the protein CASSPSGQHGGELFF.

Regarding this clone: The same CDR3 is also encoded by other DNA sequences in this sample. The chain is built from TRBV15 and TRBJ1-2; 9 bases agree with TRBD1. The germline gives CDR1 LNHNV, CDR2 YYDKDF (reference sequence). This CDR3 region has 14 residues. The trim removed 3 bases at V and 4 bases at J, leaving 3 bases unmatched. Written as DNA, the CDR3 is TGTGCCACCAGCAGGGGACAGGGAGGCTATGGCTACACCTTC. Its translation is CATSRGQGGYGYTF.

On this clone: Germline is not matched at one junction end, which may reflect a read error. This chain connects TRBV5-1 to TRBJ2-7; weak D call: TRBD2 (6 bases). The CDR3 covers 13 residues. Germline CDR1 reads SGHRS; CDR2 reads YFSETQ. The CDR3 loop is CASSLGLIYEQYF. The DNA of the CDR3 is TGCGCCAGCAGTTTGGGACTGATCTACGAGCAGTACTTC.

This chain connects TRBV29-1 to TRBJ1-1; unclear D gene. Trimming stripped 3 bases from V and 6 bases from J, with 11 bases between. CDR3 length: 12 amino acids. Per germline, CDR1 SQVTM and CDR2 ANQGSEA. CDR3 sequence reads: CSVESVFSEAFF. The CDR3 DNA follows: TGCAGCGTTGAGTCCGTTTTCTCTGAAGCTTTCTTT.

This rearrangement joins TRBV7-8 to TRBJ2-3; 11 bases agree with TRBD2. V lost 5 bases and J lost 5; bases outside the gene matches: 6. In germline, CDR1 is SGHVS, CDR2 FQNEAQ. This CDR3 has 15 amino acids. For the CDR3, the DNA is TGTGCCAGCAGCCGTAGCGGGAGGGCCCAAGATACGCAGTATTTT. As protein: CASSRSGRAQDTQYF. Using reference TRBV7-8 and TRBJ2-3 for the parts outside the CDR3, the full variable domain is GAGVSQSPRYKVAKRGQDVALRCDPISGHVSLFWYQQALGQGPEFLTYFQNEAQLDKSGLPSDRFFAERPEGSVSTLKIQRTQQEDSAVYLCASSRSGRAQDTQYFGPGTRLTVL.

The rearrangement uses TRBV3-1 (or the pseudogene TRBV3-2) and TRBJ2-1, with D possibly matching TRBD1 (5 bases). Germline V lookup: CDR1 LGHDT, CDR2 YNNKEL (reference sequence). The V end was cut by 0 bases, the J end by 4 bases, with 10 bases between. This CDR3 is 15 amino acids long. CDR3 sequence: CASSQDRVRYNEQFF. Written as DNA, the CDR3 is TGTGCCAGCAGCCAAGACAGGGTGAGGTACAATGAGCAGTTCTTC.

This chain links TRBV14 with TRBJ2-5; 9 bases agree with TRBD1. CDR3 length: 13 residues. The germline CDR1 and CDR2 sequences are SGHDN and FVKESK. Unmatched junction bases numbered 2, after V lost 4 bases and J lost 5 bases. The CDR3: CASSRTGDETQYF. CDR3 in DNA: TGTGCCAGCAGCCGGACAGGGGACGAGACCCAGTACTTC. The variable domain in full, completed from reference TRBV14 and TRBJ2-5, reads EAGVTQFPSHSVIEKGQTVTLRCDPISGHDNLYWYRRVMGKEIKFLLHFVKESKQDESGMPNNRFLAERTGGTYSTLKVQPAELEDSGVYFCASSRTGDETQYFGPGTRLLVL.

The CDR3 is CATSSLSRREAQHF. The CDR3 DNA reads as TGTGCCACCAGCAGCCTATCACGGAGGGAAGCCCAGCATTTT. This chain connects TRBV15 to TRBJ1-5; no definite D call. The CDR3 has 14 amino acids. Germline CDR1 and CDR2: LNHNV and YYDKDF (reference sequence). Between the trimmed V and J ends, which lost 3 bases and 11 bases, there was a span of 17 bases.

This chain links TRBV6-2 or TRBV6-3 with TRBJ2-5; tentative D call: TRBD1 (6 bases). The CDR3 consists of 13 residues. The germline gives CDR1 MNHEY, CDR2 SVGEGT. Trimming removed 5 bases at V and 1 base at J, with 8 bases between. CDR3 residues: CASSRTVQETQYF. CDR3 nucleotides: TGTGCCAGCAGTCGGACAGTCCAAGAGACCCAGTACTTC.

This rearrangement joins TRBV30 to TRBJ2-3; 8 bases line up with TRBD1. This CDR3 is 14 amino acids long. V lost 7 bases, J lost 0 bases, and 6 bases stayed unmatched. Germline CDR1 GTSNPN, CDR2 SVGIG (reference sequence). Here the CDR3 reads CASARQGSTDTQYF. CDR3 sequence (DNA): TGTGCCTCGGCCCGACAGGGGAGCACAGATACGCAGTATTTT.